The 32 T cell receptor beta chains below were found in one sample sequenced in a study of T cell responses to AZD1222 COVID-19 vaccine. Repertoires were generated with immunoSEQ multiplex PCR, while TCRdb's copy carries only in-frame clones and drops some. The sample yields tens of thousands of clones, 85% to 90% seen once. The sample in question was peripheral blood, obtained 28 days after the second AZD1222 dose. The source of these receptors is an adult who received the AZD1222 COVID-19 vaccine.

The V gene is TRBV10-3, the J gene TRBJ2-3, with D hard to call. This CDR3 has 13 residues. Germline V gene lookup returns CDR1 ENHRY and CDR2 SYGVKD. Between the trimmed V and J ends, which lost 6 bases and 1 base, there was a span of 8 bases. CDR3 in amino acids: CAISSRGTDTQYF. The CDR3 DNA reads TGTGCCATCAGCTCCCGGGGCACAGATACGCAGTATTTT.

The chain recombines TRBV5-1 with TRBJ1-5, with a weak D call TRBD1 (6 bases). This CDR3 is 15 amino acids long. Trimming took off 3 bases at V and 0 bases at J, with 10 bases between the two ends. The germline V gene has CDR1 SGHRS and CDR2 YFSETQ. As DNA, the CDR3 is TGCGCCAGCAGCTCCAGGGGACATAGCAATCAGCCCCAGCATTTT. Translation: CASSSRGHSNQPQHF.

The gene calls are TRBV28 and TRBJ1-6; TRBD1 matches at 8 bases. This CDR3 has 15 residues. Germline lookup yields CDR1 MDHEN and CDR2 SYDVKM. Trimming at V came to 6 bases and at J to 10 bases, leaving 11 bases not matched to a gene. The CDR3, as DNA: TGTGCCAGCAGCCGCGACCAGGGGGCTTCCTCACCCCTCCACTTT. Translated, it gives CASSRDQGASSPLHF.

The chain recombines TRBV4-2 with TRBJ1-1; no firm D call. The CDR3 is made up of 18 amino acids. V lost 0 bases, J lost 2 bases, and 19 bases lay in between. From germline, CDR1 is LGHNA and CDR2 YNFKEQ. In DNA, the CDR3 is TGTGCCAGCAGCCAAGAGATCCAAAAGCCCTCCAGAAACACTGAAGCTTTCTTT. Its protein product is CASSQEIQKPSRNTEAFF.

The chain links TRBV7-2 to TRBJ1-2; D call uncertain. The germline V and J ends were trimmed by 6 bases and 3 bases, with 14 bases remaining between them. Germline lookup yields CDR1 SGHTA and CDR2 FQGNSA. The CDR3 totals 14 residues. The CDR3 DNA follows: TGTGCCAGCAGTTATTCGAGGGATGACTATGGCTACACCTTC. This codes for CASSYSRDDYGYTF.

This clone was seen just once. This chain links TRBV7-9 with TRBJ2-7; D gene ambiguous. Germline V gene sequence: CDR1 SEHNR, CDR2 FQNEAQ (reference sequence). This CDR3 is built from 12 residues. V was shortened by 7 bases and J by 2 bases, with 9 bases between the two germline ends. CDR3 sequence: CASTDGAYEQYF. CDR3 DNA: TGTGCCAGCACCGATGGGGCCTACGAGCAGTACTTC.

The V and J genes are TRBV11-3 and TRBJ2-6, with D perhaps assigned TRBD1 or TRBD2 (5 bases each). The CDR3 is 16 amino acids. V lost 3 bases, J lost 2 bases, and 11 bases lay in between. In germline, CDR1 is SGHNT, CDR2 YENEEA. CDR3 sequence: CASSFEGLTGANVLTF. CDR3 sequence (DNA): TGTGCCAGCAGCTTCGAGGGGCTAACTGGGGCCAACGTCCTGACTTTC.

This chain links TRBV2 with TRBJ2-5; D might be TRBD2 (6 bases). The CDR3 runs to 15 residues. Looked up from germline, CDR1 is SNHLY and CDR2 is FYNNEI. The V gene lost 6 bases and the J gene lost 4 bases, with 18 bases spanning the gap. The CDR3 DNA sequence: TGTGCCAGCAGGAGGGTGGGCGGGGATCTAGAGACCCAGTACTTC. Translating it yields CASRRVGGDLETQYF. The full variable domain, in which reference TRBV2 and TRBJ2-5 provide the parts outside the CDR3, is EPEVTQTPSHQVTQMGQEVILRCVPISNHLYFYWYRQILGQKVEFLVSFYNNEISEKSEIFDDQFSVERPDGSNFTLKIRSTKLEDSAMYFCASRRVGGDLETQYFGPGTRLLVL.

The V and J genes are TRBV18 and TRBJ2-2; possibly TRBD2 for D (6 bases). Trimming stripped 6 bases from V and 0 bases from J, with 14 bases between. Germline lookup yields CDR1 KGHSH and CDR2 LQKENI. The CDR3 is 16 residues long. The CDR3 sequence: CASSQRLGTNTGELFF. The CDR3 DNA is TGTGCCAGCTCTCAAAGACTAGGGACGAACACCGGGGAGCTGTTTTTT. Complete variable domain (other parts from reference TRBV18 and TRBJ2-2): NAGVMQNPRHLVRRRGQEARLRCSPMKGHSHVYWYRQLPEEGLKFMVYLQKENIIDESGMPKERFSAEFPKEGPSILRIQQVVRGDSAAYFCASSQRLGTNTGELFFGEGSRLTVL.

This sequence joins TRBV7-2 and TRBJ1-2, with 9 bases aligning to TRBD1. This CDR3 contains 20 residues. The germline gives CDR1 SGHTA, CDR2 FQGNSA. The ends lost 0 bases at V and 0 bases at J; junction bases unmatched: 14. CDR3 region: CASSLAHPGTGSPPNYGYTF. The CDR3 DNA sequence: TGTGCCAGCAGCTTAGCCCACCCCGGGACAGGGTCCCCACCTAACTATGGCTACACCTTC.

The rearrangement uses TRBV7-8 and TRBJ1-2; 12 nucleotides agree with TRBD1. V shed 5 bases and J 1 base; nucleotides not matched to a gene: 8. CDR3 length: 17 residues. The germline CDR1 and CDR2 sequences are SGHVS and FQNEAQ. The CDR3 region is CASSPPGTGGFNYGYTF. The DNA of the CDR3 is TGTGCCAGCAGCCCACCCGGGACAGGGGGCTTTAACTATGGCTACACCTTC.

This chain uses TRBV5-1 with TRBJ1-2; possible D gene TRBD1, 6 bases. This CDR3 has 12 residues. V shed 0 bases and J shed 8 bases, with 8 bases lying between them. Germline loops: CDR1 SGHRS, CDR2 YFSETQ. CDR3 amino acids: CASSLDRAGYTF. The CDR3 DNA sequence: TGCGCCAGCAGCTTGGACAGGGCAGGCTACACCTTC.

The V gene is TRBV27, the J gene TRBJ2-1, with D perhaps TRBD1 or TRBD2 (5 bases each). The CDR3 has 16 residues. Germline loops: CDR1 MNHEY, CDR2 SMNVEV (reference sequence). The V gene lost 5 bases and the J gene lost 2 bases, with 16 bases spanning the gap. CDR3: CASSPSGPPTYNEQFF. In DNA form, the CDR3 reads TGTGCCAGCAGTCCCTCGGGACCGCCGACCTACAATGAGCAGTTCTTC.

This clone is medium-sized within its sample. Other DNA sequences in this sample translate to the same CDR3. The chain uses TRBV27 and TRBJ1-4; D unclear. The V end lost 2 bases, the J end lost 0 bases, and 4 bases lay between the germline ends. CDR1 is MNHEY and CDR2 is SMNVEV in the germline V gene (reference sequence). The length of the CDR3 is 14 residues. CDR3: CASSLGATNEKLFF. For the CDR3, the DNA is TGTGCCAGCAGTTTAGGTGCAACTAATGAAAAACTGTTTTTT. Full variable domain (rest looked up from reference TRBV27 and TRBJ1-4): EAQVTQNPRYLITVTGKKLTVTCSQNMNHEYMSWYRQDPGLGLRQIYYSMNVEVTDKGDVPEGYKVSRKEKRNFPLILESPSPNQTSLYFCASSLGATNEKLFFGSGTQLSVL.

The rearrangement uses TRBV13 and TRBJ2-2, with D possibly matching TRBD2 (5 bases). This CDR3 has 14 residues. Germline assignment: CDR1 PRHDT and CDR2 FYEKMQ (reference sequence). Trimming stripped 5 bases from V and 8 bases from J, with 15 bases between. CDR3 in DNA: TGTGCCAGCAGCGGCCATACTGAGGGAGGGGAGCTGTTTTTT. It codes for CASSGHTEGGELFF.

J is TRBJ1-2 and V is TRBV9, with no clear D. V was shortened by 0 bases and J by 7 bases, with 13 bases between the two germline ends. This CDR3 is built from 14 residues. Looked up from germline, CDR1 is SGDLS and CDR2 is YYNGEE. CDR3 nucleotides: TGTGCCAGCAGCGTAGTGGAGACACCGTTTGGCTACACCTTC. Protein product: CASSVVETPFGYTF.

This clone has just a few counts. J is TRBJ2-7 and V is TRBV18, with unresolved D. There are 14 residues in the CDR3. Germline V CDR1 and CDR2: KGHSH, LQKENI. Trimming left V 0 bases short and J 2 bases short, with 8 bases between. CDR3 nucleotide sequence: TGTGCCAGCTCACCACCGACGTTAACCTACGAGCAGTACTTC. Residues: CASSPPTLTYEQYF.

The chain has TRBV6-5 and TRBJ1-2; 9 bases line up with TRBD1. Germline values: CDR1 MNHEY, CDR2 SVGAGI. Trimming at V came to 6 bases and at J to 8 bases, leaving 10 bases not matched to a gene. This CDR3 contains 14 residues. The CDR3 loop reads CASSSGTGRGGYTF. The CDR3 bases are TGTGCCAGCAGCTCCGGGACAGGGCGAGGAGGCTACACCTTC.

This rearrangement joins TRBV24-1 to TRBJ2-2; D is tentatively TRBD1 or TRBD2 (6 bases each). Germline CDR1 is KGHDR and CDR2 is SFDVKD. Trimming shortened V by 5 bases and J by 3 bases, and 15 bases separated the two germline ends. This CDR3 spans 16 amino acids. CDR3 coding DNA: TGTGCCACCAGTGGTCTAGAGGGGGGCTACACCGGGGAGCTGTTTTTT. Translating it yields CATSGLEGGYTGELFF.

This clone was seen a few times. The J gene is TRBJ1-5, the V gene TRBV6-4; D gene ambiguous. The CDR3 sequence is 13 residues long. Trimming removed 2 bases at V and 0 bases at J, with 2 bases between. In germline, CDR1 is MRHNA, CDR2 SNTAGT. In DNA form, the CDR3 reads TGTGCCAGCAGTGACATTAGCAATCAGCCCCAGCATTTT. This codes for CASSDISNQPQHF.

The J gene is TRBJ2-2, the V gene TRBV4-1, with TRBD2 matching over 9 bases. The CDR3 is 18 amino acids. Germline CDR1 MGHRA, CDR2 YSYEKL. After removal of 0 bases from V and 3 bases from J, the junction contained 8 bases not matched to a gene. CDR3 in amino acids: CASSQDPAVAGDTGELFF. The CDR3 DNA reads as TGCGCCAGCAGCCAAGACCCCGCGGTAGCGGGAGACACCGGGGAGCTGTTTTTT.

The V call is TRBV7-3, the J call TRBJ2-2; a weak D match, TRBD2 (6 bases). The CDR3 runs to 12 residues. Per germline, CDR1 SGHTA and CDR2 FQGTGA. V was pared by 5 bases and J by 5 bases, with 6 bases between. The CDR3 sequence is CASSGGTGELFF. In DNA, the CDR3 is TGTGCCAGCAGCGGGGGGACCGGGGAGCTGTTTTTT.

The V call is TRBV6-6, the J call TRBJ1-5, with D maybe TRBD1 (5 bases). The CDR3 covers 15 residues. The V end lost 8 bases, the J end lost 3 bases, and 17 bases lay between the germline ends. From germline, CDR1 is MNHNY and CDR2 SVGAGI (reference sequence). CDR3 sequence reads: CASLVSPGYNQPQHF. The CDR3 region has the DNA TGTGCCAGCCTTGTCTCCCCAGGGTACAATCAGCCCCAGCATTTT.

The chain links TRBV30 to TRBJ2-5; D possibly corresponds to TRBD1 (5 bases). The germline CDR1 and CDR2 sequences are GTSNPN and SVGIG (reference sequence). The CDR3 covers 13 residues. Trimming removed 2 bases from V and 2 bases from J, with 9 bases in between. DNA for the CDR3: TGTGCCTGGAGTAGGAACAGGCAAGAGACCCAGTACTTC. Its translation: CAWSRNRQETQYF. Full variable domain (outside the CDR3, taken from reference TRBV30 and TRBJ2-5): SQTIHQWPATLVQPVGSPLSLECTVEGTSNPNLYWYRQAAGRGLQLLFYSVGIGQISSEVPQNLSASRPQDRQFILSSKKLLLSDSGFYLCAWSRNRQETQYFGPGTRLLVL.

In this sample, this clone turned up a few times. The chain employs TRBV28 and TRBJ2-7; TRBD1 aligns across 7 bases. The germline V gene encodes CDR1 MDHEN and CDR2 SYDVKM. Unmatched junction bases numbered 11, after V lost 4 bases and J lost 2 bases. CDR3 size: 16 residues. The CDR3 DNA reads TGTGCCAGCAGTTCACCCCAGACAGGGCAGACCTACGAGCAGTACTTC. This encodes CASSSPQTGQTYEQYF.

Here the CDR3 reads CASSLGGRGHNEQFF. The CDR3 bases are TGTGCCAGCAGCTTAGGAGGCAGGGGGCACAATGAGCAGTTCTTC. The chain links TRBV7-2 to TRBJ2-1, with 8 bases aligning to TRBD1. The CDR3 loop spans 15 amino acids. CDR1 is SGHTA and CDR2 is FQGNSA in the germline V gene. V gave up 1 base and J gave up 5 bases; unmatched junction bases: 4.

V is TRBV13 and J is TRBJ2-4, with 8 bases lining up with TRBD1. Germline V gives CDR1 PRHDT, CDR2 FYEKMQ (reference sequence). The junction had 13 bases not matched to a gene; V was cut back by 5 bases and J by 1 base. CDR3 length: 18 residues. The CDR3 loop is CASSPGQGEEGAKNIQYF. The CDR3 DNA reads TGTGCCAGCAGCCCCGGACAGGGCGAAGAAGGTGCCAAAAACATTCAGTACTTC. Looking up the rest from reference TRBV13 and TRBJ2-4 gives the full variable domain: AAGVIQSPRHLIKEKRETATLKCYPIPRHDTVYWYQQGPGQDPQFLISFYEKMQSDKGSIPDRFSAQQFSDYHSELNMSSLELGDSALYFCASSPGQGEEGAKNIQYFGAGTRLSVL.

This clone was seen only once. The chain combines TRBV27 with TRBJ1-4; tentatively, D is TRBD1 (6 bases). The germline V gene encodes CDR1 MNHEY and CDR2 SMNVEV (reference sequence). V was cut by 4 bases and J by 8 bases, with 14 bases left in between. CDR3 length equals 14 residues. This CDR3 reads CASSSTGGYEKLFF. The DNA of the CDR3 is TGTGCCAGCAGTTCGACAGGCGGGTACGAAAAACTGTTTTTT.

CDR3 nucleotides: TGTGCCTGGAGTGATTCCATGAACACTGAAGCTTTCTTT. Its protein product is CAWSDSMNTEAFF. The chain couples TRBV30 to TRBJ1-1; D call uncertain. The CDR3 runs 13 residues. V lost 1 base and J 0 bases, leaving 6 bases between the germline ends. CDR1 and CDR2 from the germline V gene are GTSNPN and SVGIG (reference sequence).

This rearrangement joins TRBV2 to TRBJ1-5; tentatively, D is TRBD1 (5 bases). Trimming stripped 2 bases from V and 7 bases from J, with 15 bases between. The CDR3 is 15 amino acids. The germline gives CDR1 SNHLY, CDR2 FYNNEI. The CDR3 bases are TGTGCCAGCAGTGAACAGGGATGGGCTGGGCAGCCCCAGCATTTT. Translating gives CASSEQGWAGQPQHF.

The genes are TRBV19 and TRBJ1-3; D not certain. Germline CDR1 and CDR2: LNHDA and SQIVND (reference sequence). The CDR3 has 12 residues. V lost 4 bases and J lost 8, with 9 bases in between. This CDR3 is CASSTPQYTIYF. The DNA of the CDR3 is TGTGCCAGTAGTACACCTCAGTACACCATATATTTT.

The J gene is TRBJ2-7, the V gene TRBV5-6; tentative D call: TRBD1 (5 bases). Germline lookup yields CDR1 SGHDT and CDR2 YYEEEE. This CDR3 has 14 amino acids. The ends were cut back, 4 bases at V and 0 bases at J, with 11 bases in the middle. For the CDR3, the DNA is TGTGCCAGCAGCCCGACAGCCTTCTCCTACGAGCAGTACTTC. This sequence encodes CASSPTAFSYEQYF.